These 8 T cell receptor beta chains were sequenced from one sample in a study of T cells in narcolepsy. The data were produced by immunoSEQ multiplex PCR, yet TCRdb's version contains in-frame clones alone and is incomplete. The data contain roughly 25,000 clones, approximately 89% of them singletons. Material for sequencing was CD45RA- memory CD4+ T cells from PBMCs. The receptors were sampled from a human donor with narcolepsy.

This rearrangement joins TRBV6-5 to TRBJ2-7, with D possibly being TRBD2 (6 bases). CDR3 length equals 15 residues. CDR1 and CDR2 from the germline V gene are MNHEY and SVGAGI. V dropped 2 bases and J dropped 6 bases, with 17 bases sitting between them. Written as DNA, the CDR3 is TGTGCCAGCAGTTACCGGGACTCTCAATTGGGCGAGCAGTACTTC. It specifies CASSYRDSQLGEQYF.

This CDR3 reads CASRPSIQGTDTQYF. The DNA for the CDR3 is TGTGCCTCCCGACCAAGCATACAGGGCACAGATACGCAGTATTTT. The V call is TRBV11-1, the J call TRBJ2-3, with TRBD1 as a possible D gene (5 bases). Trimming shortened V by 11 bases and J by 1 base, and 19 bases separated the two germline ends. The CDR3 is made up of 15 amino acids. CDR1 is SGHAT and CDR2 is FQDESV in the germline V gene (reference sequence).

The CDR3 DNA is TGTGCCAGCAGCTCACACAGGGAAAACATTCAGTACTTC. Encoded protein: CASSSHRENIQYF. This chain connects TRBV27 to TRBJ2-4, with D perhaps matching TRBD1 (6 bases). Trimming stripped 6 bases from V and 5 bases from J, with 11 bases between. The CDR3 sequence is 13 residues long. The germline V gene encodes CDR1 MNHEY and CDR2 SMNVEV (reference sequence).

CDR3 amino acids: CATSRDFPGNEQYF. CDR3 sequence (DNA): TGTGCCACCAGCAGAGATTTCCCGGGGAACGAGCAGTACTTC. The rearrangement uses TRBV15 and TRBJ2-7; maybe TRBD2 (5 bases). V was shortened by 0 bases and J by 5 bases, with 11 bases between the two germline ends. CDR1 is LNHNV and CDR2 is YYDKDF in the germline V gene (reference sequence). There are 14 residues in the CDR3.

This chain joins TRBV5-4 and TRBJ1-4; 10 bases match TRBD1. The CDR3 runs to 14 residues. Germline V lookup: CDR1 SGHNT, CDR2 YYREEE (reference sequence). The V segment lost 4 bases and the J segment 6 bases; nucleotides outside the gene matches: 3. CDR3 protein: CASSPGQGYEKLFF. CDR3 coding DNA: TGTGCCAGCAGCCCGGGACAGGGGTATGAAAAACTGTTTTTT.

Here the CDR3 reads CASHNKTLAYNEQFF. The CDR3 DNA sequence: TGTGCCAGCCACAACAAAACACTAGCCTACAATGAGCAGTTCTTC. The chain employs TRBV18 and TRBJ2-1; D is possibly TRBD2 (5 bases). Germline CDR1 and CDR2: KGHSH and LQKENI. The length of the CDR3 is 15 residues. Trimming pared 8 bases from V and 2 bases from J, leaving 16 bases between.

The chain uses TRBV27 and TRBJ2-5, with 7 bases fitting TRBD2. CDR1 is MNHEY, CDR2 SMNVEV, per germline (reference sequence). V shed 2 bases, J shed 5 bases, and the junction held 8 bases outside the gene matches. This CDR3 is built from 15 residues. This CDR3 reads CASSLGGEGWETQYF. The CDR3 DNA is TGTGCCAGCAGTTTAGGAGGGGAGGGCTGGGAGACCCAGTACTTC.

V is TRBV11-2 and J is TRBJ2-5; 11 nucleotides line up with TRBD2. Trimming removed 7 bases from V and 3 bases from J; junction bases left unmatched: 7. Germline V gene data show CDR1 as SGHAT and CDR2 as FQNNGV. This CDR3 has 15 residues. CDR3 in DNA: TGTGCCAGCACCCACCCTAGCGGGAGGAAAGAGACCCAGTACTTC. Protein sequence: CASTHPSGRKETQYF.